Listed below are T cell receptor beta chains from one sample, sequenced in a study of T cell responses to AZD1222 COVID-19 vaccine. Produced via immunoSEQ multiplex PCR; TCRdb's table is partial and in-frame only. This table holds over 140,000 clones. Sequenced input: peripheral blood. The source is an adult in good health. Each CDR3 is given with its conserved first and last residue.

V gene: TRBV19; CDR3 length: 14; J gene: TRBJ1-2; CDR3 protein: CASSFSRQSGGYTF
V gene: TRBV5-5; CDR3 length: 15; J gene: TRBJ2-1; CDR3 protein: CASSPFAGARNEQFF
V gene: TRBV29-1; CDR3 length: 13; J gene: TRBJ1-4; CDR3 protein: CSVGTGLNEKLFF
V gene: TRBV30; CDR3 length: 14; J gene: TRBJ2-1; CDR3 protein: CAWSRAGGLNEQFF
V gene: TRBV7-2; CDR3 length: 15; J gene: TRBJ1-6; CDR3 protein: CASSPRTGNNSPLHF
V gene: TRBV12-3/TRBV12-4; CDR3 length: 13; J gene: TRBJ2-1; CDR3 protein: CASSLGTHNEQFF
V gene: TRBV11-2; CDR3 length: 18; J gene: TRBJ2-6; CDR3 protein: CASSLVLGGLSGANVLTF
V gene: TRBV4-3; CDR3 length: 15; J gene: TRBJ2-2; CDR3 protein: CASSQTGLEAGELFF
V gene: TRBV28; CDR3 length: 15; J gene: TRBJ1-5; CDR3 protein: CASSLRTGDNQPQHF
V gene: TRBV2; CDR3 length: 14; J gene: TRBJ1-2; CDR3 protein: CASSNRPQSGGYTF
V gene: TRBV18; CDR3 length: 14; J gene: TRBJ2-3; CDR3 protein: CASSGDRGTDTQYF
V gene: TRBV27; CDR3 length: 15; J gene: TRBJ2-3; CDR3 protein: CASSLPGMGLDTQYF
V gene: TRBV5-4; CDR3 length: 13; J gene: TRBJ2-5; CDR3 protein: CASSLRDVETQYF
V gene: TRBV7-9; CDR3 length: 15; J gene: TRBJ2-7; CDR3 protein: CASSTGTGQLREQYF
V gene: TRBV5-4; CDR3 length: 13; J gene: TRBJ1-2; CDR3 protein: CASSQIPVGGYTF
V gene: TRBV5-8; CDR3 length: 14; J gene: TRBJ1-2; CDR3 protein: CASSYPTANYGYTF
V gene: TRBV6-2/TRBV6-3; CDR3 length: 15; J gene: TRBJ1-5; CDR3 protein: CASSSVGQGTQTQHF
V gene: TRBV11-2; CDR3 length: 12; J gene: TRBJ2-7; CDR3 protein: CASSPDRDEQYF
V gene: TRBV2; CDR3 length: 15; J gene: TRBJ1-6; CDR3 protein: CASSAQGLNNSPLHF
V gene: TRBV7-9; CDR3 length: 11; J gene: TRBJ2-1; CDR3 protein: CASSSVIEQFF
V gene: TRBV3-1/TRBV3-2; CDR3 length: 15; J gene: TRBJ1-4; CDR3 protein: CASSQDWASNEKLFF
V gene: TRBV5-1; CDR3 length: 14; J gene: TRBJ2-5; CDR3 protein: CASSPTGGEETQYF
V gene: TRBV28; CDR3 length: 14; J gene: TRBJ1-2; CDR3 protein: CASRSGQGNYGYTF
V gene: TRBV4-1; CDR3 length: 16; J gene: TRBJ1-1; CDR3 protein: CASSQDPAGIYPEAFF
V gene: TRBV5-5; CDR3 length: 13; J gene: TRBJ2-3; CDR3 protein: CASSFASTDTQYF
V gene: TRBV7-8; CDR3 length: 17; J gene: TRBJ2-3; CDR3 protein: CASSTASAGESTDTQYF
V gene: TRBV9; CDR3 length: 18; J gene: TRBJ1-1; CDR3 protein: CASSAGFPGQTLNTEAFF
V gene: TRBV7-2; CDR3 length: 16; J gene: TRBJ1-6; CDR3 protein: CASSPRDRGRDSPLHF
V gene: TRBV5-6; CDR3 length: 14; J gene: TRBJ1-1; CDR3 protein: CASSLDRSYDEAFF
V gene: TRBV11-3; CDR3 length: 11; J gene: TRBJ2-5; CDR3 protein: CASGAWETQYF
V gene: TRBV6-1; CDR3 length: 15; J gene: TRBJ2-3; CDR3 protein: CASSEAPGRTDTQYF
V gene: TRBV18; CDR3 length: 14; J gene: TRBJ1-1; CDR3 protein: CASSRDRGTTEAFF
V gene: TRBV30; CDR3 length: 19; J gene: TRBJ2-7; CDR3 protein: CASTASGTGFRGGAYEQYF
V gene: TRBV3-1/TRBV3-2; CDR3 length: 14; J gene: TRBJ1-2; CDR3 protein: CASSDDRKSYGYTF
V gene: TRBV4-1; CDR3 length: 13; J gene: TRBJ1-2; CDR3 protein: CASSQGQGYGYTF
V gene: TRBV5-1; CDR3 length: 17; J gene: TRBJ1-6; CDR3 protein: CASSLAGQGNYNSPLHF
V gene: TRBV19; CDR3 length: 15; J gene: TRBJ1-5; CDR3 protein: CASSIGVYSNQPQHF
V gene: TRBV6-1; CDR3 length: 15; J gene: TRBJ1-2; CDR3 protein: CASSEARWSVYGYTF
V gene: TRBV11-2; CDR3 length: 14; J gene: TRBJ2-7; CDR3 protein: CASSLGPNMYEQYF
V gene: TRBV4-1; CDR3 length: 17; J gene: TRBJ1-2; CDR3 protein: CASSLITGTGGANGYTF
V gene: TRBV24-1; CDR3 length: 14; J gene: TRBJ1-2; CDR3 protein: CATSETGNNYGYTF
V gene: TRBV2; CDR3 length: 15; J gene: TRBJ1-5; CDR3 protein: CASKEIVAGDQPQHF
V gene: TRBV2; CDR3 length: 14; J gene: TRBJ1-2; CDR3 protein: CASSEALRGEDYTF
V gene: TRBV6-2/TRBV6-3; CDR3 length: 16; J gene: TRBJ1-1; CDR3 protein: CASSRDRLIGATEAFF
V gene: TRBV9; CDR3 length: 15; J gene: TRBJ1-2; CDR3 protein: CASTSTRGLNYGYTF
V gene: TRBV7-8; CDR3 length: 18; J gene: TRBJ2-3; CDR3 protein: CASSLAEGTSGGTDTQYF